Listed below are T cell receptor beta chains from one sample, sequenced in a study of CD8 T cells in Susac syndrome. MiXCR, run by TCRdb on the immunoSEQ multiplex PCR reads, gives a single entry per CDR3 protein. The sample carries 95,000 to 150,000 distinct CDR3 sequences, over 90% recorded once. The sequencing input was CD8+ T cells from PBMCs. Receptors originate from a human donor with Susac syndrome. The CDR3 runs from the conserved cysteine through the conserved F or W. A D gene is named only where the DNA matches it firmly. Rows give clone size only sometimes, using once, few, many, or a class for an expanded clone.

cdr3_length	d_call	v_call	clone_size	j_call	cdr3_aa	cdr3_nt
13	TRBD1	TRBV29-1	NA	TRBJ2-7	CSASGQGSYEQYF	TGCAGCGCATCGGGACAGGGGTCCTACGAGCAGTACTTC
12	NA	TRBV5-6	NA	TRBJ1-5	CASSLDGQPQHF	TGTGCCAGCAGCTTGGATGGGCAGCCCCAGCATTTT
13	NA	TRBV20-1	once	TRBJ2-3	CSALTGLTDTQYF	TGCAGTGCTTTGACAGGCCTGACAGATACGCAGTATTTT
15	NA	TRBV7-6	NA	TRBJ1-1	CASSPEYHANTEAFF	TGTGCCAGCAGCCCAGAATACCACGCGAACACTGAAGCTTTCTTT
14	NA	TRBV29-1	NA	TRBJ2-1	CSVSGRASYNEQFF	TGCAGCGTGAGCGGGCGTGCCTCCTACAATGAGCAGTTCTTC
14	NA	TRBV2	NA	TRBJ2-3	CASSEVRGADTQYF	TGTGCCAGCAGTGAAGTCAGGGGCGCAGATACGCAGTATTTT
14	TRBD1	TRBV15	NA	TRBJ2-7	CATSRGTGYNEQYF	TGTGCCACCAGCAGAGGGACAGGGTACAACGAGCAGTACTTC
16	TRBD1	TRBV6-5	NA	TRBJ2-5	CASSYLTGEIAETQYF	TGTGCCAGCAGTTATCTAACAGGGGAAATTGCGGAGACCCAGTACTTC
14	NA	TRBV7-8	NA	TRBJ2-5	CASSSRHNQETQYF	TGTGCCAGCAGCTCGAGACATAACCAAGAGACCCAGTACTTC
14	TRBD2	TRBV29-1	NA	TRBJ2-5	CSVEVGLALETQYF	TGCAGCGTTGAGGTGGGACTAGCGCTGGAGACCCAGTACTTC
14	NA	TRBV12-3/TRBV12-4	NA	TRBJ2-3	CASSFASSTDTQYF	TGTGCCAGCAGCTTCGCATCTAGCACAGATACGCAGTATTTT
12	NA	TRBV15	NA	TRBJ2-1	CATSREGHEQFF	TGTGCCACCAGCAGAGAAGGGCATGAGCAGTTCTTC
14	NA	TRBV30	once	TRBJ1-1	CAWSVVTMNTEAFF	TGTGCCTGGAGTGTGGTGACAATGAACACTGAAGCTTTCTTT
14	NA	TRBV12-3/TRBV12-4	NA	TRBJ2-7	CASSPRDTGYEQYF	TGTGCCAGCAGTCCGCGGGACACCGGTTACGAGCAGTACTTC
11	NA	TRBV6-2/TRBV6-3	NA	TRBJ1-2	CASSSANGYTF	TGTGCCAGCAGTTCCGCGAATGGCTACACCTTC
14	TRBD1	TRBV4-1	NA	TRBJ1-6	CASATGAYNSPLHF	TGCGCCAGCGCTACAGGGGCATACAATTCACCCCTCCACTTT
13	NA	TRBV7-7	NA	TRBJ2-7	CASSLAESYEQYF	TGTGCCAGCAGCTTAGCTGAATCCTACGAGCAGTACTTC
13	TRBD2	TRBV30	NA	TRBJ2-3	CAWNRGVGDTQYF	TGTGCCTGGAACCGGGGGGTAGGAGATACGCAGTATTTT
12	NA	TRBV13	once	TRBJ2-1	CASSLGDSEQFF	TGTGCCAGCAGCTTAGGGGATAGTGAGCAGTTCTTC
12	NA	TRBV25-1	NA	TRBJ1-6	CASRRGSSPLHF	TGTGCCAGCAGGAGGGGGAGTTCACCCCTCCACTTT
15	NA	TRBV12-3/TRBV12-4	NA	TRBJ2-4	CASSHGGWLENIQYF	TGTGCCAGCAGTCACGGTGGGTGGCTGGAAAACATTCAGTACTTC
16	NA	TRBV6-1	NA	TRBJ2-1	CASSEVGGPSYNEQFF	TGTGCCAGCAGTGAAGTGGGGGGGCCTTCCTACAATGAGCAGTTCTTC
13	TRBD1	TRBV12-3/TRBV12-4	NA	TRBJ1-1	CASSLQGGTEAFF	TGTGCCAGCAGTCTACAGGGGGGGACTGAAGCTTTCTTT
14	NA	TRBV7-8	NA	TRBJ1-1	CASSWPAGDTEAFF	TGTGCCAGCAGCTGGCCGGCGGGGGACACTGAAGCTTTCTTT
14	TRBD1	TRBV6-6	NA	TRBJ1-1	CASTTQGLNTEAFF	TGTGCCAGCACCACACAGGGGCTCAACACTGAAGCTTTCTTT
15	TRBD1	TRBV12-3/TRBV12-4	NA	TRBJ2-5	CASSHHRGTQETQYF	TGTGCCAGCAGTCATCACAGGGGTACCCAAGAGACCCAGTACTTC
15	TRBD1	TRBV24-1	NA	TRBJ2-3	CATSDRTGVTDTQYF	TGTGCCACCAGTGACCGGACAGGGGTCACAGATACGCAGTATTTT
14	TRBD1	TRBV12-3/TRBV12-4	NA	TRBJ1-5	CASSFEGAIQPQHF	TGTGCCAGCAGTTTTGAGGGGGCAATTCAGCCCCAGCATTTT
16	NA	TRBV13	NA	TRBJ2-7	CASSLGALSFSYEQYF	TGTGCCAGCAGCTTAGGGGCTCTTTCCTTCTCCTACGAGCAGTACTTC
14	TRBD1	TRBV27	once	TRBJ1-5	CASSHTGGNQPQHF	TGTGCCAGCAGTCATACAGGGGGCAATCAGCCCCAGCATTTT
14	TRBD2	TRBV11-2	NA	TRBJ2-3	CASSLGTSGDTQYF	TGTGCCAGCAGCTTAGGGACTAGCGGAGATACGCAGTATTTT
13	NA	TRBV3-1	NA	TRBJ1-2	CASSQGSFYGYTF	TGTGCCAGCAGCCAAGGCAGCTTCTATGGCTACACCTTC
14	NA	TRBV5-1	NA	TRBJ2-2	CASSLDRLTGELFF	TGCGCCAGCAGCTTGGACAGACTAACCGGGGAGCTGTTTTTT
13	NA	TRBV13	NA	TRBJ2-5	CASSAAGGETQYF	TGTGCCAGCAGCGCCGCCGGGGGAGAGACCCAGTACTTC
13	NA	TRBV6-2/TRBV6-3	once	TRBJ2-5	CASSPQGLETQYF	TGTGCCAGCAGTCCTCAGGGTTTGGAGACCCAGTACTTC
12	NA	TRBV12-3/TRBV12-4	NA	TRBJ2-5	CASSFESETQYF	TGTGCCAGCAGTTTCGAGTCAGAGACCCAGTACTTC
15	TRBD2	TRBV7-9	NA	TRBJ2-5	CASSLLAGGQETQYF	TGTGCCAGCAGCTTACTAGCGGGGGGCCAAGAGACCCAGTACTTC
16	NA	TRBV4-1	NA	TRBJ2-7	CASSQDRTNTGNEQYF	TGCGCCAGCAGCCAAGATAGGACGAACACAGGGAACGAGCAGTACTTC
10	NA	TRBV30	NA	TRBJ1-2	CAVSNYGYTF	TGTGCGGTCTCTAACTATGGCTACACCTTC
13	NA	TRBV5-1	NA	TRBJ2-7	CASSYGLGYEQYF	TGCGCCAGCAGCTACGGCCTGGGGTACGAGCAGTACTTC
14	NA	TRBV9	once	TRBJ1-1	CASSPWTGEAEAFF	TGTGCCAGCAGCCCGTGGACGGGAGAAGCTGAAGCTTTCTTT
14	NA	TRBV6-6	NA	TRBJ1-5	CASSYGQLNQPQHF	TGTGCCAGCAGTTACGGGCAGCTCAATCAGCCCCAGCATTTT
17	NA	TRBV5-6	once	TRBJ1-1	CASSFGGAATMNTEAFF	TGTGCCAGCAGCTTCGGGGGAGCCGCTACTATGAACACTGAAGCTTTCTTT
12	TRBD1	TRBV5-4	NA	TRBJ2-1	CASSDRDNEQFF	TGTGCCAGCAGTGACAGGGATAATGAGCAGTTCTTC
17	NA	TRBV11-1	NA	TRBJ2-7	CASSNAPGEGLTYEQYF	TGTGCCAGCAGCAACGCTCCGGGGGAAGGGCTCACCTACGAGCAGTACTTC
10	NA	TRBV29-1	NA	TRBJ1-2	CSVDGYGYTF	TGCAGCGTTGACGGCTATGGCTACACCTTC
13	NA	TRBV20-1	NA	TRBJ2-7	CSARRSSSYEQYF	TGCAGTGCTAGAAGGTCATCTAGCTACGAGCAGTACTTC
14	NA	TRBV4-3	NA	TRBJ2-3	CASSQYAGGDTQYF	TGCGCCAGCAGCCAGTATGCAGGCGGAGATACGCAGTATTTT
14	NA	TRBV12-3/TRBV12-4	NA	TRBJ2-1	CASSYTSSYNEQFF	TGTGCCAGCAGCTACACCAGCTCCTACAATGAGCAGTTCTTC
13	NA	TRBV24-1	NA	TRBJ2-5	CATSEERGTAQYF	TGTGCCACCAGTGAGGAGCGTGGGACGGCCCAGTACTTC
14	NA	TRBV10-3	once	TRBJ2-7	CAISDTGGAYEQYF	TGTGCCATCAGTGACACAGGGGGGGCCTACGAGCAGTACTTC
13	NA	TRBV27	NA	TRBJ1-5	CASSLAGNQPQHF	TGTGCCAGCAGTTTAGCTGGGAATCAGCCCCAGCATTTT
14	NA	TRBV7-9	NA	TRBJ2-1	CASSHDRNYNEQFF	TGTGCCAGCAGCCATGACAGAAACTACAATGAGCAGTTCTTC